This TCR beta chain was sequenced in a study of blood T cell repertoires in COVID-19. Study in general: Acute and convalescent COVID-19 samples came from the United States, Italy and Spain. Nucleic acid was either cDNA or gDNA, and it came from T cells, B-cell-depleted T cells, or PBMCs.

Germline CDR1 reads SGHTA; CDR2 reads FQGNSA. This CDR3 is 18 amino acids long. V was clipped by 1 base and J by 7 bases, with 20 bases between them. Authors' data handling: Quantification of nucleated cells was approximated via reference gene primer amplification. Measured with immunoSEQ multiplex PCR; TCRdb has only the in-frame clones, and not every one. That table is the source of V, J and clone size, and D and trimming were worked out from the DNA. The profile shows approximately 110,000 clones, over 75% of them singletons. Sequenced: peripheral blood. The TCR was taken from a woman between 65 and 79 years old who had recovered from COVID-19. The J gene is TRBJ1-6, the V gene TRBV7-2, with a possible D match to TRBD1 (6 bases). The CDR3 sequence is CASSLEFQGILTNSPLHF. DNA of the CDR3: TGTGCCAGCAGCTTAGAGTTTCAGGGGATCCTCACCAATTCACCCCTCCACTTT.